One sample yielded the 8 T cell receptor beta chains listed below, sequenced in a study of blood T cell repertoires in COVID-19. The table came from immunoSEQ multiplex PCR; TCRdb's copy has only in-frame clones and leaves some out. The sample shows approximately 200,000 clones, roughly 80% of them seen only once. Specimen: peripheral blood. These receptors all stem from a woman in her 30s who had recovered from COVID-19.

The chain couples TRBV5-1 to TRBJ2-3; TRBD2 might be the D (5 bases). Germline values: CDR1 SGHRS, CDR2 YFSETQ. CDR3 size: 13 residues. Trimming left V 4 bases short and J 1 base short, with 7 bases between. CDR3 residues: CASSALGTDTQYF. The CDR3 DNA follows: TGCGCCAGCAGCGCACTAGGCACAGATACGCAGTATTTT. The complete variable domain, with remaining parts taken from reference TRBV5-1 and TRBJ2-3, reads KAGVTQTPRYLIKTRGQQVTLSCSPISGHRSVSWYQQTPGQGLQFLFEYFSETQRNKGNFPGRFSGRQFSNSRSEMNVSTLELGDSALYLCASSALGTDTQYFGPGTRLTVL.

V and J are TRBV5-1 and TRBJ2-5; D is possibly TRBD1 (5 bases). Trimming left V 4 bases short and J 1 base short, with 14 bases between. Germline V gene lookup returns CDR1 SGHRS and CDR2 YFSETQ. The CDR3 is made up of 15 amino acids. The CDR3 is CASSPYRSSQETQYF. CDR3 sequence (DNA): TGCGCCAGCAGCCCGTACAGGTCCTCCCAAGAGACCCAGTACTTC.

The rearrangement uses TRBV28 and TRBJ2-1; 10 positions agree with TRBD2. With V trimmed by 5 bases and J by 7 bases, 8 bases remained unmatched. The germline V gene encodes CDR1 MDHEN and CDR2 SYDVKM. CDR3 length: 15 residues. The CDR3: CASSLISSGSNEQFF. CDR3 DNA: TGTGCCAGCAGTCTTATATCTAGCGGGAGTAATGAGCAGTTCTTC.

This chain connects TRBV5-1 to TRBJ1-1; no reliable D call. Trimming pared 1 base from V and 1 base from J, leaving 5 bases between. Per germline, CDR1 SGHRS and CDR2 YFSETQ. CDR3 length: 13 residues. The CDR3, as DNA: TGCGCCAGCAGCTTGAACAGGAACACTGAAGCTTTCTTT. Amino acid sequence: CASSLNRNTEAFF.

The V and J genes are TRBV30 and TRBJ2-7; the D gene is possibly TRBD1 (5 bases). CDR3 length equals 12 residues. Trimming cost V 2 bases and J 0 bases, with 5 bases left between them. CDR1 and CDR2 from the germline V gene are GTSNPN and SVGIG (reference sequence). The CDR3, as DNA: TGTGCCTGGAGTAGGGGCTCCTACGAGCAGTACTTC. Its protein is CAWSRGSYEQYF.

This clone appeared a single time. The chain links TRBV6-4 to TRBJ1-1; D is perhaps TRBD1 (6 bases). CDR1 is MRHNA and CDR2 is SNTAGT in the germline V gene. The CDR3 loop spans 15 amino acids. The V end lost 4 bases, the J end lost 1 base, and 13 bases lay between the germline ends. The CDR3 DNA is TGTGCCAGCAGTGTTTCGGCAGGGGCGAACACTGAAGCTTTCTTT. Protein sequence: CASSVSAGANTEAFF.

The chain carries TRBV4-1 and TRBJ1-2, with TRBD1 identical over 7 bases. Germline V gene sequence: CDR1 MGHRA, CDR2 YSYEKL. The V gene end was trimmed by 5 bases and the J gene end by 0 bases; junction bases not matched to a gene: 12. The CDR3 is made up of 17 amino acids. The chain's CDR3 is CASSSRQGERTNYGYTF. The CDR3 DNA reads TGCGCCAGCAGCTCTAGACAGGGAGAGAGGACTAACTATGGCTACACCTTC.

The J gene is TRBJ2-1, the V gene TRBV18, with 7 bases fitting TRBD2. V lost 3 bases to trimming and J lost 1 base; unmatched junction nucleotides: 3. The germline CDR1 and CDR2 sequences are KGHSH and LQKENI. This CDR3 comprises 15 residues. This CDR3 reads CASSPGGRSYNEQFF. In DNA form, the CDR3 reads TGTGCCAGCTCACCCGGCGGGAGATCCTACAATGAGCAGTTCTTC.